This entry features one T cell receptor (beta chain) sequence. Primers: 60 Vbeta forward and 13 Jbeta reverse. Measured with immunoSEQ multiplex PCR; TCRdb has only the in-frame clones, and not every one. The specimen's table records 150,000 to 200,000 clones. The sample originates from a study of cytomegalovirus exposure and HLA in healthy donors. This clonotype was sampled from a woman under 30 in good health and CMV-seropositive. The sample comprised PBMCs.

CDR3 region: CASSLSASGYYNEQFF. In nucleotides, the CDR3 is TGCGCCAGCAGCTTGTCGGCTAGCGGATACTACAATGAGCAGTTCTTC. The V gene is TRBV4-1, the J gene TRBJ2-1; 7 bases match TRBD2. Trimming cost V 5 bases and J 3 bases; bases outside gene matches: 10. The CDR3 consists of 16 residues. Germline values: CDR1 MGHRA, CDR2 YSYEKL.